Listed below are T cell receptor beta chains from one sample, sequenced in a study of cytomegalovirus exposure and HLA in healthy donors. Assay: immunoSEQ multiplex PCR; the TCRdb copy retains only in-frame clones and omits some. The sample lists some 240,000 clones, approximately 84% seen once, with less than 1.5% in the top ten. Sequenced material: PBMCs. These TCRs come from a woman younger than 45 in good health and CMV-seropositive. Each CDR3 is given with its conserved first and last residue. Fields, in order: CDR3 DNA, CDR3 protein, clone size, D gene, V gene, J gene. A D gene is named only where the DNA matches it firmly. Clone size is not always given. Where it is, it says once, few, many or a class for expanded clones.

TGTGCCAGCAAACCCCCGGGGTACTCTGGAAACACCATATATTTT	CASKPPGYSGNTIYF	-	-	TRBV6-6	TRBJ1-3
TGCGCCAGCAGCCAAGCCCCTAGTTTTGGGAATGAGCAGTTCTTC	CASSQAPSFGNEQFF	-	-	TRBV4-1	TRBJ2-1
TGTGCCATCAGTGGGGCGGGGGCCTATGGCTACACCTTC	CAISGAGAYGYTF	once	-	TRBV10-3	TRBJ1-2
TGTGCCAGCTCGCTCTTTACCGGGACAGAAGGAGACTACACCTTC	CASSLFTGTEGDYTF	-	TRBD1	TRBV18	TRBJ1-2
TGTGCCAGCAGCTGGGCAGTGAACTACGAGCAGTACTTC	CASSWAVNYEQYF	-	-	TRBV5-6	TRBJ2-7
TGTGCCTGGGGAAAACCAGCGGGAGCTAACCACTACGAGCAGTACTTC	CAWGKPAGANHYEQYF	-	TRBD2	TRBV30	TRBJ2-7
TGTGCCAGCAGTTTTAGTGGGGGACAGGGGTACGAGCAGTACTTC	CASSFSGGQGYEQYF	-	TRBD1	TRBV27	TRBJ2-7
TGTGCCATCAGGCCGACAGGGAATGATCAAAAACTGTTTTTT	CAIRPTGNDQKLFF	-	TRBD1	TRBV10-3	TRBJ1-4
TGTGCCATCAGTGAGCTTCTAGCGGGTAGCCAAGAGACCCAGTACTTC	CAISELLAGSQETQYF	-	TRBD2	TRBV10-3	TRBJ2-5
TGTGCCAGCAGTTCCCTACTAGCCCGATCGGACGAGCAGTACTTC	CASSSLLARSDEQYF	-	-	TRBV27	TRBJ2-7
TGTGCCAGCAGTTTATACTCCGGAGTGAACACTGAAGCTTTCTTT	CASSLYSGVNTEAFF	-	-	TRBV27	TRBJ1-1
TGTGCCAGTAGTAGACAGGGGAATGGCTACACCTTC	CASSRQGNGYTF	-	TRBD1	TRBV19	TRBJ1-2
TGTGCCAGCAGTTTAATGGGAGGGAGCACAGATACGCAGTATTTT	CASSLMGGSTDTQYF	-	TRBD2	TRBV27	TRBJ2-3
TGTGCCAGTCGAAAGTATTGGTCGTCGGGACAGCCTAACAATCAGCCCCAGCATTTT	CASRKYWSSGQPNNQPQHF	-	TRBD1	TRBV19	TRBJ1-5
TGTGCCAGTAGTCGAAGACAGGACTCTGGGGCCAACGTCCTGACTTTC	CASSRRQDSGANVLTF	-	-	TRBV19	TRBJ2-6
TGTGCCAGCAGTTTGGAGGGGCAGTCCTACAATGAGCAGTTCTTC	CASSLEGQSYNEQFF	-	-	TRBV5-5	TRBJ2-1
TGCGCCAGCAGCTCCGGGACAGGGGGTGCCTACGAGCAGTACTTC	CASSSGTGGAYEQYF	-	TRBD1	TRBV5-1	TRBJ2-7
TGTGCCAGCAGTGAACGGACAGGGGGATTTCGAAACATTCAGTACTTC	CASSERTGGFRNIQYF	-	TRBD1	TRBV6-1	TRBJ2-4
TGTGCCAGCAGCTTGGAGACGAGGATCTATGGCTACACCTTC	CASSLETRIYGYTF	-	-	TRBV5-8	TRBJ1-2
TGTGCCAGCAGCTCTGGGCAGGACATTCAGTACTTC	CASSSGQDIQYF	-	-	TRBV9	TRBJ2-4
TGTGCCAAAGATACGGGACAAGCGAACACCGGGGAGCTGTTTTTT	CAKDTGQANTGELFF	-	-	TRBV6-4	TRBJ2-2
TGTGCCAGCAGAGAGAACTACAATGAGCAGTTCTTC	CASRENYNEQFF	-	-	TRBV27	TRBJ2-1
TGTGCCAGCTGTGAAGAACTAGCGGGAACCCATCCCTACAATGAGCAGTTCTTC	CASCEELAGTHPYNEQFF	-	TRBD2	TRBV2	TRBJ2-1
TGTGCCAGCAGCTTGGTCGAGGTAGGGGAGCTGTTTTTT	CASSLVEVGELFF	-	-	TRBV5-4	TRBJ2-2
TGTGCCAGTAGGGGCAGGGATATTAGCACAGATACGCAGTATTTT	CASRGRDISTDTQYF	-	-	TRBV19	TRBJ2-3
TGTGCCAGCAGTGACTCCGGGACAGGGGGAGGTGAAAAACTGTTTTTT	CASSDSGTGGGEKLFF	-	TRBD1	TRBV6-6	TRBJ1-4
TGTGCCAGCAGCTTAGATTCAGGGGGTGGAGGCTACACCTTC	CASSLDSGGGGYTF	-	TRBD1	TRBV7-6	TRBJ1-2
TGTGCCAGCAGCTTAGTCCCCCCGGGAAGTGACATAAGCTCCTACGAGCAGTACTTC	CASSLVPPGSDISSYEQYF	-	-	TRBV11-2	TRBJ2-7
TGCGCCAGCAGAGCTCCGGGAGTCTTGGATACGCAGTATTTT	CASRAPGVLDTQYF	once	-	TRBV5-1	TRBJ2-3
TGTGCCAGCAGCGATCTAAGTCGTGGGAGTGCAACAGATACGCAGTATTTT	CASSDLSRGSATDTQYF	-	-	TRBV7-6	TRBJ2-3
TGTGCCTGGAGTCCGCCCGGGAGGTCAGCGGGTGAGCAGTTCTTC	CAWSPPGRSAGEQFF	-	TRBD2	TRBV30	TRBJ2-1
TGTGCCAGTAGTGCCGACGGGGTGCAGGGCAATCAGCCCCAGCATTTT	CASSADGVQGNQPQHF	many	-	TRBV19	TRBJ1-5
TGTGCCAGCAGTTTAGAGGGTCAAGAGACCCAGTACTTC	CASSLEGQETQYF	-	-	TRBV27	TRBJ2-5
TGTGCCAGCAGTCCCGAAGGGACATCCCAAGAGACCCAGTACTTC	CASSPEGTSQETQYF	-	-	TRBV27	TRBJ2-5
TGTGCCAGCAGTTTAAAATCACCCGGGACTACGGGGCATGAGCAGTTCTTC	CASSLKSPGTTGHEQFF	-	TRBD2	TRBV27	TRBJ2-1
TGTGCCAGCAAAACCGGGACAGGGGGACTAGCGGGGGCCTACGAGCAGTACTTC	CASKTGTGGLAGAYEQYF	-	TRBD2	TRBV5-6	TRBJ2-7
TGTGCCAGCAGCTTAGCCAGAAGCACAGATACGCAGTATTTT	CASSLARSTDTQYF	-	-	TRBV7-9	TRBJ2-3
TGCAGCGTTGTATCCGGGTACGAGCAGTACTTC	CSVVSGYEQYF	-	-	TRBV29-1	TRBJ2-7
TGTGCCAGCACCGACCTGGACAGGGCCCTACGAGGGGAGCAGTACTTC	CASTDLDRALRGEQYF	-	TRBD1	TRBV28	TRBJ2-7
TGTGCCAGCAGTGTTAGCAGGGAAAACTATGGCTACACCTTC	CASSVSRENYGYTF	once	-	TRBV25-1	TRBJ1-2
TGTGCCAGCAGTTTTGGTCGGGACAGGGTCTTGAGGGGCTACACCTTC	CASSFGRDRVLRGYTF	-	TRBD1	TRBV27	TRBJ1-2
TGCGCCAGCAGGGGAGGAGAGGGGCGGGCCACCGGGGAGCTGTTTTTT	CASRGGEGRATGELFF	-	-	TRBV23-1	TRBJ2-2
TGTGCCAGCAGTCGCAGCCGCTTGGGAGGAGCCCAGCATTTT	CASSRSRLGGAQHF	-	-	TRBV27	TRBJ1-5
TGTGCCAGGGAGGGACTAGATATGGCCAAAAACATTCAGTACTTC	CAREGLDMAKNIQYF	-	TRBD2	TRBV27	TRBJ2-4
TGTGCCAGCAGCCGCGCGAGCACGGATACGCAGTATTTT	CASSRASTDTQYF	-	-	TRBV11-2	TRBJ2-3
TGTGCCAGCAGTCCCCGACAGATCACCGGGGAGCTGTTTTTT	CASSPRQITGELFF	few	-	TRBV27	TRBJ2-2
TGCGCCAGCAGCGACGGGACAGTCCCTGAAAAACTGTTTTTT	CASSDGTVPEKLFF	-	TRBD1	TRBV4-1	TRBJ1-4
TGTGCCAGCAGCTCGGGGGACAGGGGAACTGAAGCTTTCTTT	CASSSGDRGTEAFF	-	TRBD1	TRBV13	TRBJ1-1
TGTGCCACCAGCTGGGACGGGGGGGACAACTATGGCTACACCTTC	CATSWDGGDNYGYTF	-	-	TRBV15	TRBJ1-2
TGTGCCAGCAGTTTAGGGGGGGCGAGCAATCAGCCCCAGCATTTT	CASSLGGASNQPQHF	-	-	TRBV27	TRBJ1-5
TGCGCCAGCAGCTTGGTAGCAGGTCAGGGCTACGAGCAGTACTTC	CASSLVAGQGYEQYF	-	-	TRBV5-1	TRBJ2-7
TGCGCCAGCAGCTCGGGACTAGCGGGTTCCTACGAGCAGTACTTC	CASSSGLAGSYEQYF	-	TRBD2	TRBV5-1	TRBJ2-7
TGTGCCAGCAGTTTACTTCGGCAGGTAAGTTCGCCCCAGCATTTT	CASSLLRQVSSPQHF	-	-	TRBV28	TRBJ1-5